The clone carrying this TCR beta chain was observed a few times. Its specificity is not known. These data are taken from a study of early T cells in non-severe SARS-CoV-2 infection. About the research overall: With bulk RNA from unsorted whole blood as input, sequencing yielded unpaired chains.

The TCR library protocol was used to attach unique molecular identifiers. These identifiers were attached to individual cDNA molecules. TCRdb processed the 5' RACE reads anew with MiXCR; each CDR3 protein has one entry. The repertoire has some 80,000 distinct CDR3 sequences, about an eighth of them found once; the top ten carry about 1.4%. General study results and limits: Private and CD4 specificities were missed by VDJdb matching, which favored anti-spike CD8 responses.

The receptor comes from an adult who was a healthcare worker with PCR-confirmed SARS-CoV-2 infection or an uninfected control (not recorded which). Sample: whole blood.

The CDR3 loop is CASSLEGMYQPQHF. As DNA, the CDR3 is TGCGCCAGCAGCTTGGAAGGGATGTATCAGCCCCAGCATTTT. This chain joins TRBV5-1 and TRBJ1-5; unclear D gene. Germline V lookup: CDR1 SGHRS, CDR2 YFSETQ. The CDR3 is 14 amino acids. Trimming stripped 0 bases from V and 5 bases from J, with 9 bases between.